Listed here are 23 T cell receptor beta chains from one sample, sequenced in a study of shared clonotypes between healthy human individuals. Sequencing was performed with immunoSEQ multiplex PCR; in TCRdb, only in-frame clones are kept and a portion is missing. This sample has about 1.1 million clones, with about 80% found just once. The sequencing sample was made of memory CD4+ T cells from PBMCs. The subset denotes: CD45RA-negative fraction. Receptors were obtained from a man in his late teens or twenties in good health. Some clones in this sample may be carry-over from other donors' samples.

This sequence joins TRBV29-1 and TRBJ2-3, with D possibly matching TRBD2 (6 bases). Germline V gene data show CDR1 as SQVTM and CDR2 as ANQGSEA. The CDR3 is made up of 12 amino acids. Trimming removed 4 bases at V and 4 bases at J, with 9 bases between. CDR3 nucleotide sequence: TGCAGCGTTGGCGGAGGGGCAGATACGCAGTATTTT. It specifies CSVGGGADTQYF.

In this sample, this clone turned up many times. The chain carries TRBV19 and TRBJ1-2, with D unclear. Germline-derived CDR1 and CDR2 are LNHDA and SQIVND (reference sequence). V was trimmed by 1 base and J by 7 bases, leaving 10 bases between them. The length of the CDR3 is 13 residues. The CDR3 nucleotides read TGTGCCAGTAGTATAGTAGAGGGATCTGGCTACACCTTC. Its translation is CASSIVEGSGYTF.

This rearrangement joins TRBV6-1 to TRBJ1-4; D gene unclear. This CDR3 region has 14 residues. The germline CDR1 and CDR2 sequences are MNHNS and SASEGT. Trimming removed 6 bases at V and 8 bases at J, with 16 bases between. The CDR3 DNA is TGTGCCAGCAGCCCGGACTCCTGGCTGGAAAAACTGTTTTTT. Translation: CASSPDSWLEKLFF.

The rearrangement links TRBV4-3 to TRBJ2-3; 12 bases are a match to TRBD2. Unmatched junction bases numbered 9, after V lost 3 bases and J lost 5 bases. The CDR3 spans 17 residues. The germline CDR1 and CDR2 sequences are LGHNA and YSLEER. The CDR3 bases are TGCGCCAGCAGCCAGGAGCTAGCGGGAGGGCCACAAGATACGCAGTATTTT. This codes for CASSQELAGGPQDTQYF.

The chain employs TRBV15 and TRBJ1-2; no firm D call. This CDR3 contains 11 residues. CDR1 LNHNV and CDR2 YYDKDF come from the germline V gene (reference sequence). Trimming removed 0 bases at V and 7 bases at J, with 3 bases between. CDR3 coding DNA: TGTGCCACCAGCAGAGAAGGTGGCTACACCTTC. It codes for CATSREGGYTF.

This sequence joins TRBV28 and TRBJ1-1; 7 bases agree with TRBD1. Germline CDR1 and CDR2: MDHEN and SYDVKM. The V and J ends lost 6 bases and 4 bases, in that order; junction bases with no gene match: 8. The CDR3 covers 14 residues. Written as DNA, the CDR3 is TGTGCCAGCAGGCGAACAGGGGAGGGCACTGAAGCTTTCTTT. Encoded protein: CASRRTGEGTEAFF.

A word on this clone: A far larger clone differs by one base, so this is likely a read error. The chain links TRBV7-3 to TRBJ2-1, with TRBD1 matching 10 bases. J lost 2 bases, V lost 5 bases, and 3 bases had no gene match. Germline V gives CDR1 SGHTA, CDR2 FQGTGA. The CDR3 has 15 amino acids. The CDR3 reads CASSPTGGAYNEQFF. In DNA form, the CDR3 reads TGTGCCAGCAGCCCGACAGGGGGCGCCTACAATGAGCAGTTCTTC.

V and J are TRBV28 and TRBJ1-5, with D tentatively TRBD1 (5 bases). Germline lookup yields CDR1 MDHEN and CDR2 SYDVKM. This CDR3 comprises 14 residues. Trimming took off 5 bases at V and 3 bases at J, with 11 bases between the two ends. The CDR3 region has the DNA TGTGCCAGCAGTGGGGGGGGGTTCAATCAGCCCCAGCATTTT. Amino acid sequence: CASSGGGFNQPQHF.

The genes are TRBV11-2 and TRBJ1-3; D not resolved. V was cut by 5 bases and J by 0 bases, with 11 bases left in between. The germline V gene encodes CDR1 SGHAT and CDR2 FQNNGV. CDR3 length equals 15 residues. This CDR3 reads CASSPSLGSGNTIYF. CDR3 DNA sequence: TGTGCCAGCAGCCCTAGTTTGGGCTCTGGAAACACCATATATTTT.

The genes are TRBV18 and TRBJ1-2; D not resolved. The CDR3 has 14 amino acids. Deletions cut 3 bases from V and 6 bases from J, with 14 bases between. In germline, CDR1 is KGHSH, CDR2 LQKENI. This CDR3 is CASSPASHADGYTF. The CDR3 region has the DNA TGTGCCAGCTCACCCGCTTCGCACGCGGATGGCTACACCTTC.

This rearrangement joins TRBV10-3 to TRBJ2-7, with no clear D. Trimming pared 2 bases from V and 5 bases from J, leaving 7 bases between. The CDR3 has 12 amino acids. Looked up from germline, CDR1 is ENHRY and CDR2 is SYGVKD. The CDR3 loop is CAISERADEQYF. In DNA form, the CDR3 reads TGTGCCATCAGTGAGAGGGCTGACGAGCAGTACTTC.

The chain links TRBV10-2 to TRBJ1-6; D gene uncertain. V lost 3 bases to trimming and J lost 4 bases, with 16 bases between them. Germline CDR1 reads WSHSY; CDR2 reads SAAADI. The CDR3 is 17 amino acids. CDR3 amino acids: CASSEVVGRDYNSPLHF. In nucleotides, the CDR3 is TGCGCCAGCAGTGAAGTTGTCGGGAGGGATTATAATTCACCCCTCCACTTT.

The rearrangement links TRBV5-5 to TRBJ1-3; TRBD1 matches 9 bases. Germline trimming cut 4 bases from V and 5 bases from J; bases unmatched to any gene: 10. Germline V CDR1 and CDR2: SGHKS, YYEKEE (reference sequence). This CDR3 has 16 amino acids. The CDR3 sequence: CASSPGTGSTRNTIYF. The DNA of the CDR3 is TGTGCCAGCAGCCCCGGGACAGGGTCGACTCGAAACACCATATATTTT. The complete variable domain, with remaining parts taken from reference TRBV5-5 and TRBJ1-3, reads DAGVTQSPTHLIKTRGQQVTLRCSPISGHKSVSWYQQVLGQGPQFIFQYYEKEERGRGNFPDRFSARQFPNYSSELNVNALLLGDSALYLCASSPGTGSTRNTIYFGEGSWLTVV.

CDR3: CASSSAQGTEAFF. The CDR3 DNA follows: TGTGCCAGCAGCTCAGCACAGGGCACTGAAGCTTTCTTT. The chain links TRBV7-3 to TRBJ1-1; a possible D gene is TRBD1 (6 bases). CDR1 and CDR2 (germline): SGHTA, FQGTGA. The germline V and J ends were trimmed by 4 bases and 4 bases, with 10 bases remaining between them. The CDR3 is 13 residues long.

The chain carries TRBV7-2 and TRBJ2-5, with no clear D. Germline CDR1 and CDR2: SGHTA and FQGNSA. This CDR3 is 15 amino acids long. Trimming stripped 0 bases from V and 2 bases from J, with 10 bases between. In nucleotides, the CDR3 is TGTGCCAGCAGCTTAGCTGTGCGTAGACAAGAGACCCAGTACTTC. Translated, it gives CASSLAVRRQETQYF. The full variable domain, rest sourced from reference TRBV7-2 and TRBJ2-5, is GAGVSQSPSNKVTEKGKDVELRCDPISGHTALYWYRQSLGQGLEFLIYFQGNSAPDKSGLPSDRFSAERTGGSVSTLTIQRTQQEDSAVYLCASSLAVRRQETQYFGPGTRLLVL.

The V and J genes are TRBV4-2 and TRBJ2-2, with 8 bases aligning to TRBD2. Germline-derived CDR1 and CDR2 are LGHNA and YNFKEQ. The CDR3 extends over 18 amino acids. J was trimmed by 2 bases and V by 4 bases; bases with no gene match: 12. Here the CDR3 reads CASSLPRGAASNTGELFF. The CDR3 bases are TGTGCCAGCAGCCTACCGCGGGGGGCAGCTTCTAACACCGGGGAGCTGTTTTTT.

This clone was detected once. CDR3 DNA: TGTGCCAGCAGCGCTTGGGGGACTAACAATGAGCAGTTCTTC. As protein: CASSAWGTNNEQFF. The rearrangement joins TRBV11-3 to TRBJ2-1; 7 bases match TRBD2. Germline V gives CDR1 SGHNT, CDR2 YENEEA. With 5 bases clipped from V and 5 bases from J, the junction kept 6 bases outside the gene matches. There are 14 residues in the CDR3. The entire variable domain, with the rest obtained from reference TRBV11-3 and TRBJ2-1, is as follows: EAGVVQSPRYKIIEKKQPVAFWCNPISGHNTLYWYLQNLGQGPELLIRYENEEAVDDSQLPKDRFSAERLKGVDSTLKIQPAELGDSAVYLCASSAWGTNNEQFFGPGTRLTVL.

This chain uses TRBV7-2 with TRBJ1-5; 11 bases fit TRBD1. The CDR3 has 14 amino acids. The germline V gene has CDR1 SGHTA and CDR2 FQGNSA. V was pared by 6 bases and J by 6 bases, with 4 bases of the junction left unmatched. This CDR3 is CASRGQGAGQPQHF. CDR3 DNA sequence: TGTGCCAGCAGAGGACAGGGGGCGGGTCAGCCCCAGCATTTT.

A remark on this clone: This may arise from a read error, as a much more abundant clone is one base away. The CDR3, as DNA: TGTGCCTGGAGTACGGACACCGGGGAGCTGTTTTTT. Translation gives CAWSTDTGELFF. This chain connects TRBV30 to TRBJ2-2; no reliable D call. CDR1 GTSNPN and CDR2 SVGIG come from the germline V gene (reference sequence). The CDR3 runs to 12 residues. V lost 2 bases, J lost 3 bases, and 4 bases lay in between.

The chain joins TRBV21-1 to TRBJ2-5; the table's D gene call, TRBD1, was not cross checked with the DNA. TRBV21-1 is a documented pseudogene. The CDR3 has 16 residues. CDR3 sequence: CASSKKHRGRKETQYF. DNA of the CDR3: TGTGCCAGCAGCAAGAAACACAGGGGGCGAAAGGAGACCCAGTACTTC.

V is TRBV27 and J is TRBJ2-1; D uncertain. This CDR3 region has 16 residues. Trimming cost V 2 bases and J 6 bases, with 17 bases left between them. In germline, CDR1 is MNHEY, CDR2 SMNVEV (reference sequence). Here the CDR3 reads CASSLRVSRTRNEQFF. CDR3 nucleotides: TGTGCCAGCAGTTTAAGGGTGTCGCGTACCCGCAATGAGCAGTTCTTC.

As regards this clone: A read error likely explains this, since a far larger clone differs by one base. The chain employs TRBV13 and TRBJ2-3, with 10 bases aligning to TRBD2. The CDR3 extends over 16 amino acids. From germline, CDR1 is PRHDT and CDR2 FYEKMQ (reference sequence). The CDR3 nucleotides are TGTGTCAGCAGCTTGGTAAGCGGGAGGGGCACAGATACGCAGTATTTT. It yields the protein CVSSLVSGRGTDTQYF.

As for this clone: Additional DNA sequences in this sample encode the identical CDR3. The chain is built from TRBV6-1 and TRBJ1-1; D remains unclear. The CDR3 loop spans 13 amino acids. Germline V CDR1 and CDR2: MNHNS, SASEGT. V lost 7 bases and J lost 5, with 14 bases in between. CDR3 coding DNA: TGTGCCAGCATCCTGATATTAGGTACTGAAGCTTTCTTT. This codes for CASILILGTEAFF.